This TCR beta chain was sequenced during a study of blood T cell repertoires in COVID-19 (dated by TCRdb to the early 2020s). Study-level background: Collaborator samples came from the United States, Italy and Spain and covered acute and convalescent phases of COVID-19. Where available, HLA class I and class II types were taken from metadata supplied by the sample provider and were not determined by assay-based typing. The material from the prospective study consisted of cDNA or gDNA derived from T cells, B-cell-depleted T cells, or PBMCs. The dataset comprised deeply sampled blood TCRbeta repertoires from subjects exposed to, actively infected with, or recovered from COVID-19. Sample metadata almost always included a de-identified subject ID, COVID-19 status, age in years and sex. The samples were drawn from the first 160 participants of the ongoing ImmuneRACE study and from 1,254 subjects provided by 6 global collaborators. The repertoires were made available in a free public database intended to serve as a resource for research on the immune response to SARS-CoV-2.

Here is what the overall study found, with its caveats: The amount of clinical and demographic metadata varied by source and participant and was provided uncurated.

TCRbeta CDR3 regions were amplified from genomic DNA by means of the immunoSEQ Assay, a bias-controlled multiplex PCR. For the original study's pipeline: The number of nucleated cells in each sample was estimated by amplification of reference gene primers within the assay. Sequence reads were collapsed and filtered to measure the absolute abundance of every unique TCRbeta CDR3 rearrangement. For each sample, productive Simpson clonality was calculated by taking the square root of Simpson's diversity index across productive rearrangements. Not all clones reach the TCRdb copy of this immuneACCESS table, which keeps in-frame sequences only. Checked studies attribute under half of the gap to unresolved V genes and leave the rest unexplained. Clone size and V and J calls were adopted from that table, with D and trimming inferred from the DNA. The sample profile shows roughly 26,000 clones; roughly 70% of them were found once. The top ten constitute 7.3% of the sample.

In regard to this clone: The specificity of this receptor is unknown. Base qualities are not provided; no much larger clone lies one nucleotide away.

Each collaborating institution followed its own protocols to collect whole blood in K2EDTA tubes. For TCRbeta analysis, collaborators shipped samples in one of three forms: frozen whole blood, isolated PBMCs, or DNA extracted from either of those sample types. This TCR came from a man between 60 and 70 years old with active or convalescent COVID-19. Sequencing was carried out using peripheral blood.

The DNA sequence is as follows: TGCGCCAGCAGCTTCCGCGGCGAAAGTTTCTATGGCTACACCTTC. The encoded protein is CASSFRGESFYGYTF. This chain joins TRBV5-1 to TRBJ1-2; the D gene cannot be resolved reliably. CDR1 and CDR2, looked up from the germline V gene, are SGHRS and YFSETQ. Taken from cysteine to phenylalanine, the CDR3 has 15 residues. Only the CDR3 DNA stays, 45 bases, in frame from base 1. The V end loses 2 bases and the J end loses 4 bases, and a stretch of 15 bases separates them. Here the CDR3 is joined to the reference TRBV5-1 and TRBJ1-2 genes, and the full variable domain is: KAGVTQTPRYLIKTRGQQVTLSCSPISGHRSVSWYQQTPGQGLQFLFEYFSETQRNKGNFPGRFSGRQFSNSRSEMNVSTLELGDSALYLCASSFRGESFYGYTFGSGTRLTVV.